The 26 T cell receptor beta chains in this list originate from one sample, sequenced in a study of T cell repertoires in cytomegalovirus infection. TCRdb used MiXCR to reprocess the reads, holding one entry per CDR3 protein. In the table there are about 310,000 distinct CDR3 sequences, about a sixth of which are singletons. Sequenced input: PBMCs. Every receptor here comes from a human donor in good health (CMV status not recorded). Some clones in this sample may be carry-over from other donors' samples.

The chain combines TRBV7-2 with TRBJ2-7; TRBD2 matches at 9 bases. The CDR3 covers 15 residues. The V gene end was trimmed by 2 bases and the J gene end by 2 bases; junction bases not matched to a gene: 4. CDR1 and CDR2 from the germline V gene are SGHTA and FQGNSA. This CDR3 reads CASSLQAGGPYEQYF. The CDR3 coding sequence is TGTGCCAGCAGCTTACAAGCGGGGGGTCCCTACGAGCAGTACTTC.

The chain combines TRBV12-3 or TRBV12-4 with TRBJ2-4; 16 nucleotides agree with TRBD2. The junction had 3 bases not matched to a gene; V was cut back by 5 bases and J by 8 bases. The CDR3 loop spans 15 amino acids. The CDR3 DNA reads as TGTGCCAGCAGTCCGGGGACTAGCGGGGGGGACATTCAGTACTTC. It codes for CASSPGTSGGDIQYF.

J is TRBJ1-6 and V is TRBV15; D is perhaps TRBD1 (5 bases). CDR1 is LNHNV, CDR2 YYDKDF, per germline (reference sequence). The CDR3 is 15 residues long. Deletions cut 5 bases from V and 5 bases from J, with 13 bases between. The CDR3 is CATSGQGMDNSPLHF. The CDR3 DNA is TGTGCCACCAGCGGCCAGGGAATGGATAATTCACCCCTCCACTTT.

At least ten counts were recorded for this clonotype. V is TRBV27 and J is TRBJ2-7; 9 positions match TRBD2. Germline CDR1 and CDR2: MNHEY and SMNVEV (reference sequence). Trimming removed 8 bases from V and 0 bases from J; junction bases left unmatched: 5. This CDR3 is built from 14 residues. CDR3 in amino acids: CASSRGGGSYEQYF. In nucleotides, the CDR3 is TGTGCCAGCTCGCGCGGGGGGGGCTCCTACGAGCAGTACTTC.

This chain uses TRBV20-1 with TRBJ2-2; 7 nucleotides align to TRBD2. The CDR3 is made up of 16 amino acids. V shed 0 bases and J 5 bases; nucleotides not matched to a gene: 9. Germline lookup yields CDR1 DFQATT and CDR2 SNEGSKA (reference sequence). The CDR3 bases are TGCAGTGCTAGAGATTGGGCCAGGGAGGGTACCGGGGAGCTGTTTTTT. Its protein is CSARDWAREGTGELFF.

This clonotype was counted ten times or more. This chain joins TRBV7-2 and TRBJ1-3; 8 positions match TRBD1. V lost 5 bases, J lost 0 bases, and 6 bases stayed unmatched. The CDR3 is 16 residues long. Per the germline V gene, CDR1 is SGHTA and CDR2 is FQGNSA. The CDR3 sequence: CASSHNTGGSGNTIYF. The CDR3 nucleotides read TGTGCCAGCAGCCATAATACAGGGGGCTCTGGAAACACCATATATTTT.

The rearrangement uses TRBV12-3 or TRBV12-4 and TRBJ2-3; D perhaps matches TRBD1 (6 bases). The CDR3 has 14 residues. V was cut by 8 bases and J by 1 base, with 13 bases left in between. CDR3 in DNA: TGTGCCAGCTGCTCAGGGGTTGGCACAGATACGCAGTATTTT. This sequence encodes CASCSGVGTDTQYF.

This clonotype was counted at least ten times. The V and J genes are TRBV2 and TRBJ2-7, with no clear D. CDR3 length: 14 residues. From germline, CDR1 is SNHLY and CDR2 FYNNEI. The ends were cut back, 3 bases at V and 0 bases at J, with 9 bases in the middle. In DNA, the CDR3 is TGTGCCAGCAGTGACGGCAGATTCTCCTACGAGCAGTACTTC. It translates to CASSDGRFSYEQYF.

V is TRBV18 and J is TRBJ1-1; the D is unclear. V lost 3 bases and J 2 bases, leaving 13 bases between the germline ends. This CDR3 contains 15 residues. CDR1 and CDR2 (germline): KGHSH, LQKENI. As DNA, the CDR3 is TGTGCCAGCTCACCTATCTCAGGAGGCAACACTGAAGCTTTCTTT. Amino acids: CASSPISGGNTEAFF.

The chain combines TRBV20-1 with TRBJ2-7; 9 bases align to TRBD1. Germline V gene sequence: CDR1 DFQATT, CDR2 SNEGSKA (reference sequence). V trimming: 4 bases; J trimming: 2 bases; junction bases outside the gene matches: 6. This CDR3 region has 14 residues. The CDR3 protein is CSATRDRAPYEQYF. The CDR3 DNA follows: TGCAGTGCTACCAGGGACAGGGCACCCTACGAGCAGTACTTC.

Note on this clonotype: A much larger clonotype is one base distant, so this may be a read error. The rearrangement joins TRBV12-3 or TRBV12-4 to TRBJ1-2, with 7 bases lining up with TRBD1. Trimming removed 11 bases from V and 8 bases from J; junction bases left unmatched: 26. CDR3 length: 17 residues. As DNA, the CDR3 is TGTGCCGGCTTAAACAGGCGAACAGGGGCGACGTCTGGGGGCTACACCTTC. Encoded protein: CAGLNRRTGATSGGYTF.

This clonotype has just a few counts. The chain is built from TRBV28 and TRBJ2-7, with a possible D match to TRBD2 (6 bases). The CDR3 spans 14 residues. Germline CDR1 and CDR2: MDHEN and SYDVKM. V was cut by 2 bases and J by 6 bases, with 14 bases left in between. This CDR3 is CASSLQIAGREQYF. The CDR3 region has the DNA TGTGCCAGCAGTTTACAGATTGCGGGGCGCGAGCAGTACTTC.

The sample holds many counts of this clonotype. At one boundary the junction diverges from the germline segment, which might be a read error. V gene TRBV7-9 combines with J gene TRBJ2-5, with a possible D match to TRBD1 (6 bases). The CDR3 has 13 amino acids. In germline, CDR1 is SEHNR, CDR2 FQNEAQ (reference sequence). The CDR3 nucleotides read TGTGCCAGCAGTCGGACAGACCAAGATACCCAGTACTTC. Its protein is CASSRTDQDTQYF.

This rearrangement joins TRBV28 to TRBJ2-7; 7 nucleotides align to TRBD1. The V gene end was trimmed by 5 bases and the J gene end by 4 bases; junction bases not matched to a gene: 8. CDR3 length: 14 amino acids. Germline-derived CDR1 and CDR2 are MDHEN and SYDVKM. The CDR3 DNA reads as TGTGCCAGCAGTCAGACAGGGTTCAGGTACGAGCAGTACTTC. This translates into CASSQTGFRYEQYF.

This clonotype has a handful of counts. The CDR3 loop is CASVPDYEETQYF. As DNA, the CDR3 is TGTGCTAGTGTCCCCGACTATGAAGAGACCCAGTACTTC. The rearrangement links TRBV12-5 to TRBJ2-5; a possible D gene is TRBD2 (5 bases). Between the trimmed V and J ends, which lost 7 bases and 3 bases, there was a span of 12 bases. This CDR3 is built from 13 residues. Germline V gives CDR1 LGHNT, CDR2 FRNRAP.

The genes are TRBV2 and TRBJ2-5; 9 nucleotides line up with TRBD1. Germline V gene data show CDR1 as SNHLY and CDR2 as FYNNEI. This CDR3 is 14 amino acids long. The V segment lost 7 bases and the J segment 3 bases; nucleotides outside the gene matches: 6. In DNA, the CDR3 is TGTGCCAGCATTAAGACAGGGGGTAAAGAGACCCAGTACTTC. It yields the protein CASIKTGGKETQYF.

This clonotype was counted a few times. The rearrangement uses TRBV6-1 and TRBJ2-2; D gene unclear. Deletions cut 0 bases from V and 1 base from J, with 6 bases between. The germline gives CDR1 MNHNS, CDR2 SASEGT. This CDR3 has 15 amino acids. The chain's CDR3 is CASSEALGNTGELFF. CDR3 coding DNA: TGTGCCAGCAGTGAAGCGCTGGGGAACACCGGGGAGCTGTTTTTT.

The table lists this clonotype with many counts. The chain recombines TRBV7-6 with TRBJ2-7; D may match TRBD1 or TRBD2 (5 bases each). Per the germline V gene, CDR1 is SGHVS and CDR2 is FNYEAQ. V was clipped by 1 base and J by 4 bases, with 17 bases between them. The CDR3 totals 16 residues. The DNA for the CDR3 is TGTGCCAGCAGCTTAGGTATAGGGGACCAGGGATACGAGCAGTACTTC. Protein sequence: CASSLGIGDQGYEQYF.

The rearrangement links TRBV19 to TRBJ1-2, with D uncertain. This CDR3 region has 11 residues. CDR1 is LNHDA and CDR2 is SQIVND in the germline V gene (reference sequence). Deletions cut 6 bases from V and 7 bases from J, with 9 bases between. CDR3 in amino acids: CASRHRFGYTF. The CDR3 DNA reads TGTGCCAGTAGGCATCGGTTTGGCTACACCTTC.

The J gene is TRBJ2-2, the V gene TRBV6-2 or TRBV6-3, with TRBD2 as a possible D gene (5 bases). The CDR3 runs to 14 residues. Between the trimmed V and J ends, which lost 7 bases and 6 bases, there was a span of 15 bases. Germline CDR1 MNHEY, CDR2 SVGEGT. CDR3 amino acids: CASTPGGEPGELFF. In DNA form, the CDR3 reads TGTGCCAGCACCCCAGGTGGGGAGCCCGGGGAGCTGTTTTTT.

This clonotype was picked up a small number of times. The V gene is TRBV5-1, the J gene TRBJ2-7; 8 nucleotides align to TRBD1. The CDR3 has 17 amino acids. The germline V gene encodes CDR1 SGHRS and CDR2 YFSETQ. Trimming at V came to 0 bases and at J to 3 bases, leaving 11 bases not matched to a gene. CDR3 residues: CASSLGTQGAGNYEQYF. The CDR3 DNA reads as TGCGCCAGCAGCTTGGGAACCCAGGGGGCAGGTAACTACGAGCAGTACTTC.

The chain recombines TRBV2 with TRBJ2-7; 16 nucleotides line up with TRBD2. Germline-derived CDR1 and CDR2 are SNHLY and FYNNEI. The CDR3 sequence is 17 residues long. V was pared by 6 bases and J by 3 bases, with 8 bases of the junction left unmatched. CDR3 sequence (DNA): TGTGCCAGCAGGGCCGGGACTAGCGGGGGGGCCTACTACGAGCAGTACTTC. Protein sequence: CASRAGTSGGAYYEQYF.

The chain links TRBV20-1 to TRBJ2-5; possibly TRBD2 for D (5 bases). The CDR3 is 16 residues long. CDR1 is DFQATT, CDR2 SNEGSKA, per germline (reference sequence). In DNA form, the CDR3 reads TGCAATGCCCGGCGGTGGGCAGCAACTTCGGGGGAGACCCAGTACTTC. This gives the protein CNARRWAATSGETQYF.

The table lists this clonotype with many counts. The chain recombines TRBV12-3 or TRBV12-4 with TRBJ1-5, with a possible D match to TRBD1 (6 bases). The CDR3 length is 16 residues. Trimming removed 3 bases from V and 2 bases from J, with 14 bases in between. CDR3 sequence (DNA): TGTGCCAGCAGTTTGGCGGGGGGGCCAGGCAATCAGCCCCAGCATTTT. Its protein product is CASSLAGGPGNQPQHF.

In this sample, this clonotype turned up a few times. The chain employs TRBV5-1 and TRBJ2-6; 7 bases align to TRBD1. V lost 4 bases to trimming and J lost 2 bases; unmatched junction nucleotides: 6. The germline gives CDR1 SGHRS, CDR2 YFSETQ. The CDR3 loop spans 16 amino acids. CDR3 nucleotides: TGCGCCAGCAGCCATGTGACAGGGCCTGGGGCCAACGTCCTGACTTTC. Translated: CASSHVTGPGANVLTF.

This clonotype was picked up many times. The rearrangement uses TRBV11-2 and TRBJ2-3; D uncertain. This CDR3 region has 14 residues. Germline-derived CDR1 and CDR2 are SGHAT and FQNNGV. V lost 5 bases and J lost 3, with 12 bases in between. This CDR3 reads CASSRILRTDTQYF. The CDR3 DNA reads TGTGCCAGCAGCCGCATACTTAGGACAGATACGCAGTATTTT.